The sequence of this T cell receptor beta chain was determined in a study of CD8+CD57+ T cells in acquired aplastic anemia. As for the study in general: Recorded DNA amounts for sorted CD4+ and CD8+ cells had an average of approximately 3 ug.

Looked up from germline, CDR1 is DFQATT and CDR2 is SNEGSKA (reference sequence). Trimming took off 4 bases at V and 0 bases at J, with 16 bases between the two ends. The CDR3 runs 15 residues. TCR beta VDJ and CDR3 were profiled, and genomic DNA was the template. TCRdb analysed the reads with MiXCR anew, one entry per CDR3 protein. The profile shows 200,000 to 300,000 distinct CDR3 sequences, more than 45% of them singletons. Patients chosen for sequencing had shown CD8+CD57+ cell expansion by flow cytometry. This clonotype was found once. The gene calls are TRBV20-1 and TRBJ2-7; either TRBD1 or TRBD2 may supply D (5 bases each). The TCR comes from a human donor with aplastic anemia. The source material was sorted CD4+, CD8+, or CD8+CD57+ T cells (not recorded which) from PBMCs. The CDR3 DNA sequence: TGCAGTGCTAAAAGAGGGGAGAGGGACTCCTACGAGCAGTACTTC. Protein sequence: CSAKRGERDSYEQYF.